This T cell receptor (beta chain) was identified during a study of T-cell reconstitution after alpha-beta-depleted transplantation in children. V trimming: 1 base; J trimming: 3 bases; junction bases outside the gene matches: 10. Germline lookup yields CDR1 MNHEY and CDR2 SMNVEV (reference sequence). This CDR3 is 17 amino acids long. General study findings and limits: Two months or so post-transplant, alpha-beta T cells reportedly derived from several hundred expanded graft clones. The high TCRbeta diversity at day 60 in some patients came from surviving recipient T cells and thymic progenitors. T-cell numbers and diversity, one year after transplant, stemmed largely from T cells that were newly produced.

Unique molecular identifiers featured in how the TCRbeta library was prepared. Via MiXCR, TCRdb re-called the PCR reads, giving one row per CDR3 protein. The sample carries around 440,000 distinct CDR3 sequences, roughly 16% recorded once. Points on this clonotype: As yet, its antigen is unknown.

This receptor was identified in a boy younger than two who had a stem cell transplant for Wiskott-Aldrich syndrome, so the T cells may come from the graft donor. This chain uses TRBV27 with TRBJ2-5, with TRBD2 matching 8 bases. Source: PBMCs, mostly from graft donor cells, taken 360 days after TCRalphabeta/CD19-depleted stem cell transplant. CDR3 region: CASSLYRGGLGEETQYF. In DNA form, the CDR3 reads TGTGCCAGCAGTTTATATCGGGGGGGCCTTGGAGAAGAGACCCAGTACTTC.